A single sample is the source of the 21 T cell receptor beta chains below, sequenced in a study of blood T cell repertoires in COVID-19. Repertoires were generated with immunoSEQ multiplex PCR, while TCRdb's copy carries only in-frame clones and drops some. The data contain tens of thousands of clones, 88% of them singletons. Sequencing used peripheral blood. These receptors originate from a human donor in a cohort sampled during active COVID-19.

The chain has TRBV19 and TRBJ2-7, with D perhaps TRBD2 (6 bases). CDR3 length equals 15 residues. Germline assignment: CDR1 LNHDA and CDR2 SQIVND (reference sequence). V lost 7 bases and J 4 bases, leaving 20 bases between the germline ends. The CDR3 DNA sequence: TGTGCCAGTACCCCGAAGGGAGGACAAGGATACGAGCAGTACTTC. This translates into CASTPKGGQGYEQYF.

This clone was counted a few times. The CDR3 region has the DNA TGTGCCAGCAGCTTCCTCGGACTAAAGAATGAGCAGTTCTTC. Residues: CASSFLGLKNEQFF. The chain uses TRBV7-6 and TRBJ2-1, with D perhaps TRBD2 (6 bases). The length of the CDR3 is 14 residues. V lost 3 bases, J lost 7 bases, and 13 bases lay in between. Germline V gene sequence: CDR1 SGHVS, CDR2 FNYEAQ.

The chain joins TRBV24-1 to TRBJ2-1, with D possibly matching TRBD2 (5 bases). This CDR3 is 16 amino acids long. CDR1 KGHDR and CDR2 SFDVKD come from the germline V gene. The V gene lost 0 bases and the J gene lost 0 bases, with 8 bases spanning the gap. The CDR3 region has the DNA TGTGCCACCAGTGATTTGTACGGGGACTCCTACAATGAGCAGTTCTTC. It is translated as CATSDLYGDSYNEQFF.

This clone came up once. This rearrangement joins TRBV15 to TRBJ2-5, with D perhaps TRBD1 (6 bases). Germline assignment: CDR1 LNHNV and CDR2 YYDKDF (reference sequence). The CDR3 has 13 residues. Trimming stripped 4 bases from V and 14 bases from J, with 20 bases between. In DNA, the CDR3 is TGTGCCACCAGCACCCCGACAGGAACCTCCACCTACTTC. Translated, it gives CATSTPTGTSTYF.

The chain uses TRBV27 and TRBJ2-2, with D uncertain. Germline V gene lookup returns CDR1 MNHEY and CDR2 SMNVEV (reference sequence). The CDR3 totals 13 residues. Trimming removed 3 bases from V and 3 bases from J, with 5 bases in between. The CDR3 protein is CASSFVYTGELFF. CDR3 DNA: TGTGCCAGCAGTTTCGTATACACCGGGGAGCTGTTTTTT.

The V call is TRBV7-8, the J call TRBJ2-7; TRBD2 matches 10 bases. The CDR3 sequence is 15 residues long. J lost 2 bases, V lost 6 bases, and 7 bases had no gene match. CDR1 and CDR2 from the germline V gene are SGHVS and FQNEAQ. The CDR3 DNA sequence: TGTGCCAGCAGGTACGCCCTAGCGGGAGCCTACGAGCAGTACTTC. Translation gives CASRYALAGAYEQYF.

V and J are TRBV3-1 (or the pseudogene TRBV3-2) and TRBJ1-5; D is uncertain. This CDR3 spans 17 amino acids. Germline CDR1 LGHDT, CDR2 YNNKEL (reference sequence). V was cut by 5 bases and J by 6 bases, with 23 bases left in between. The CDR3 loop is CASSGTKSLVAGQPQHF. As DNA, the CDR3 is TGTGCCAGCAGCGGTACCAAGAGCCTCGTAGCGGGTCAGCCCCAGCATTTT.

CDR3 in DNA: TGCGCCAGCAGCCGTTCCGGGTCCGAGGGCTATGGCTACACCTTC. Translating it yields CASSRSGSEGYGYTF. This rearrangement joins TRBV4-1 to TRBJ1-2; D is undetermined. The V gene lost 4 bases and the J gene lost 4 bases, with 16 bases spanning the gap. Germline V CDR1 and CDR2: MGHRA, YSYEKL. The CDR3 has 15 residues.

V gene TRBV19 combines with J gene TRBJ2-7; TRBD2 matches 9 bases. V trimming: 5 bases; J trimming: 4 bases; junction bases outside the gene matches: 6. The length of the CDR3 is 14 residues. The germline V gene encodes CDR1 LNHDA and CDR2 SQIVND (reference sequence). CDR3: CASSLAGVSYEQYF. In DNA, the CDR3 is TGTGCCAGTAGTTTAGCGGGAGTATCTTACGAGCAGTACTTC. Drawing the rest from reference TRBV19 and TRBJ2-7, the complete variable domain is DGGITQSPKYLFRKEGQNVTLSCEQNLNHDAMYWYRQDPGQGLRLIYYSQIVNDFQKGDIAEGYSVSREKKESFPLTVTSAQKNPTAFYLCASSLAGVSYEQYFGPGTRLTVT.

DNA of the CDR3: TGTGCCAGCAGCCAAGATTTAACTAGCGGATACAATGAGCAGTTCTTC. Its protein product is CASSQDLTSGYNEQFF. The chain joins TRBV4-2 to TRBJ2-1, with TRBD2 matching 8 bases. Trimming cost V 0 bases and J 4 bases; bases outside gene matches: 5. CDR1 LGHNA and CDR2 YNFKEQ come from the germline V gene. This CDR3 contains 16 residues.

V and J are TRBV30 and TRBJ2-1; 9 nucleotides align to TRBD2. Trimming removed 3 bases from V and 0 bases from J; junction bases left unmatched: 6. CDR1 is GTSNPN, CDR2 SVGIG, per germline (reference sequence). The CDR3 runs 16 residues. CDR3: CAWRKLAGSSYNEQFF. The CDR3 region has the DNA TGTGCCTGGAGGAAGCTAGCGGGAAGCTCCTACAATGAGCAGTTCTTC.

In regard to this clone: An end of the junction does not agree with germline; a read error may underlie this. This chain's CDR3 is CASSIAGGNYGYTF. CDR3 coding DNA: TGTGCCAGTAGCATAGCAGGGGGGAACTATGGCTACACCTTC. This chain connects TRBV19 to TRBJ1-2, with 7 nucleotides matching TRBD1. This CDR3 has 14 amino acids. The V gene's germline CDR1 is LNHDA and CDR2 SQIVND (reference sequence).

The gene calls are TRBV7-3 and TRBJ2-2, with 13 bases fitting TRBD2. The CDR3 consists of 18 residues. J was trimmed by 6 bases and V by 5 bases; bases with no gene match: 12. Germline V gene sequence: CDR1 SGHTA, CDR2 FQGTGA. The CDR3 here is CASSPQRSTSGRAGELFF. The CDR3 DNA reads TGTGCCAGCAGCCCCCAACGTTCTACTAGCGGGAGGGCCGGGGAGCTGTTTTTT.

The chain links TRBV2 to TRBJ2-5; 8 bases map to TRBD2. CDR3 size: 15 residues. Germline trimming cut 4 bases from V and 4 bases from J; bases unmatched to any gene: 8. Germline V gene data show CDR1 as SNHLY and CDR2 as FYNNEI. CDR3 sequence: CASSGWGTSTETQYF. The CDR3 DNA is TGTGCCAGCAGTGGGTGGGGGACTAGTACAGAGACCCAGTACTTC.

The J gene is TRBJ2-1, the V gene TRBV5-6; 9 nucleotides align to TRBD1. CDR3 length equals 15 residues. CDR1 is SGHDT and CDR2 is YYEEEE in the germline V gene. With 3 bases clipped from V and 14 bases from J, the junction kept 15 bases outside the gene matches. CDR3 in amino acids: CASSYKNPGQGMKFF. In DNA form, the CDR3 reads TGTGCCAGCAGCTACAAAAACCCGGGACAGGGTATGAAGTTCTTC. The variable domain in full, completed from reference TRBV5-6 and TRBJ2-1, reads DAGVTQSPTHLIKTRGQQVTLRCSPKSGHDTVSWYQQALGQGPQFIFQYYEEEERQRGNFPDRFSGHQFPNYSSELNVNALLLGDSALYLCASSYKNPGQGMKFFGPGTRLTVL.

CDR3 coding DNA: TGTGCCATCAGTGCTTCGGGACAGGGAAAAAGTCCCCAGTACTTC. Protein sequence: CAISASGQGKSPQYF. The gene calls are TRBV10-3 and TRBJ2-4; TRBD1 aligns across 9 bases. The trim removed 4 bases at V and 13 bases at J, leaving 14 bases unmatched. CDR1 and CDR2 (germline): ENHRY, SYGVKD. The CDR3 has 15 residues.

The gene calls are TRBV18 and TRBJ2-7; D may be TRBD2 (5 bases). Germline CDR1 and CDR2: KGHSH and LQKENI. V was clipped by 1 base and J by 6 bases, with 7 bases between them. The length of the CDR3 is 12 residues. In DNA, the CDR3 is TGTGCCAGCTCACCACTAGCGAGCGAGCAGTACTTC. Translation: CASSPLASEQYF.

The CDR3 is CASSIGARGPNQPQHF. The CDR3 DNA sequence: TGTGCCAGTAGTATTGGCGCCAGGGGTCCCAATCAGCCCCAGCATTTT. V gene TRBV19 combines with J gene TRBJ1-5; tentative D call: TRBD1 (6 bases). Germline lookup yields CDR1 LNHDA and CDR2 SQIVND (reference sequence). V was shortened by 3 bases and J by 3 bases, with 15 bases between the two germline ends. The CDR3 length is 16 residues.

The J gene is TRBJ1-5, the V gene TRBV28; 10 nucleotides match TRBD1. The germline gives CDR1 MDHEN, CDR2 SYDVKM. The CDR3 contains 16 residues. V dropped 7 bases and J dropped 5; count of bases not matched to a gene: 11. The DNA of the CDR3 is TGTGCCAGCAACTCCCTCCGGACAGGGGGTTATCAGCCCCAGCATTTT. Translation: CASNSLRTGGYQPQHF.

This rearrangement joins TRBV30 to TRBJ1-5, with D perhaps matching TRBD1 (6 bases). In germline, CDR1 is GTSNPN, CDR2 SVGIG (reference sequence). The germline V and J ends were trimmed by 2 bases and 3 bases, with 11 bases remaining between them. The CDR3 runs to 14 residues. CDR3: CAWSPRGINQPQHF. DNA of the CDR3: TGTGCCTGGAGTCCTAGGGGGATCAATCAGCCCCAGCATTTT.

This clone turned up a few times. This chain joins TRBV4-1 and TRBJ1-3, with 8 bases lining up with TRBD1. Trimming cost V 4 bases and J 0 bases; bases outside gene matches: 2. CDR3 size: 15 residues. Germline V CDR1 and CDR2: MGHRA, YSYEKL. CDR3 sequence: CASSLDRDSGNTIYF. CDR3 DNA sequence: TGCGCCAGCAGCCTGGACAGGGACTCTGGAAACACCATATATTTT.